This T cell receptor (beta chain) was sequenced for a study of sequential checkpoint blockade in melanoma. Here immunoSEQ multiplex PCR was the method, and the copy in TCRdb shows in-frame clones only, minus some. The repertoire includes around 13,000 clones, about 73% of them detected once, and roughly 31% sits in the top ten. The sample holds a few counts of this clone. The treatment is: randomized to nivolumab then ipilimumab (arm A) or the reverse (arm B). Germline V gene lookup returns CDR1 MNHEY and CDR2 SMNVEV (reference sequence). The CDR3 is 15 residues long. Losses at the gene ends were 7 bases for V and 6 bases for J; bases not matched to a gene: 14.

The specimen was CD8+ T cells sorted from blood (inferred from file names), collected from a patient given nivolumab and ipilimumab in sequence. The rearrangement joins TRBV27 to TRBJ2-7; the match to TRBD1 covers 8 bases. This TCR came from a human donor with melanoma. The chain's CDR3 is CASNFYRGEVAEQYF. The CDR3 DNA follows: TGTGCCAGCAACTTCTACAGGGGGGAAGTGGCCGAGCAGTACTTC.